These 30 T cell receptor beta chains came from one sample sequenced in a study of shared clonotypes between healthy human individuals. Only in-frame clones appear in the TCRdb table, and some are missing; sequencing was by immunoSEQ multiplex PCR. The sample has 150,000 to 200,000 clones, about 93% seen once. Input material: naive CD4+ T cells sorted from blood. Subset denoted: CD45RA+ positively selected. Source of these receptors: a woman aged 25 to 39 in good health.

The chain employs TRBV28 and TRBJ1-1; perhaps TRBD1 as D (5 bases). Germline V gene sequence: CDR1 MDHEN, CDR2 SYDVKM. The CDR3 spans 18 residues. V was shortened by 8 bases and J by 3 bases, with 28 bases between the two germline ends. In DNA, the CDR3 is TGTGCCAGCTCCCCTATTTCCGGACGGACAAGTGGGTACACTGAAGCTTTCTTT. It is translated as CASSPISGRTSGYTEAFF.

The V call is TRBV5-1, the J call TRBJ1-1, with 10 bases matching TRBD1. Losses at the gene ends were 4 bases for V and 1 base for J; bases not matched to a gene: 7. The CDR3 runs 16 residues. CDR1 and CDR2 (germline): SGHRS, YFSETQ. The CDR3 reads CASSPRQGAKNTEAFF. Written as DNA, the CDR3 is TGCGCCAGCAGCCCAAGACAGGGGGCCAAGAACACTGAAGCTTTCTTT.

The chain couples TRBV5-5 to TRBJ1-3; tentatively, D is TRBD1 (5 bases). The ends were cut back, 5 bases at V and 3 bases at J, with 15 bases in the middle. This CDR3 is built from 15 residues. The germline gives CDR1 SGHKS, CDR2 YYEKEE (reference sequence). CDR3 in amino acids: CASRPGTSDGNTIYF. The CDR3 DNA reads TGTGCCAGCAGGCCCGGGACCTCGGATGGAAACACCATATATTTT.

V usage is TRBV21-1 and J usage is TRBJ2-6; TRBD1 reflects the table's D call only, with no check against the DNA. TRBV21-1 is shown as a pseudogene. This CDR3 has 18 amino acids. CDR3: CASSTRDRVSPGANVLTF. DNA of the CDR3: TGTGCCAGCAGCACCCGAGACAGGGTTAGCCCTGGGGCCAACGTCCTGACTTTC.

The chain carries TRBV4-1 and TRBJ2-5, with 15 bases matching TRBD2. This CDR3 comprises 18 residues. V lost 5 bases and J lost 3; bases outside the gene matches: 10. The germline V gene has CDR1 MGHRA and CDR2 YSYEKL. The CDR3 region is CASSGGTSGRPDEETQYF. The CDR3 nucleotides read TGCGCCAGCAGCGGCGGGACTAGCGGGAGGCCCGATGAAGAGACCCAGTACTTC.

Note on this clone: Sequence at one end of the junction differs from germline and may be a read error. The chain uses TRBV6-1 and TRBJ2-7, with 8 bases identical to TRBD2. This CDR3 has 14 residues. Germline assignment: CDR1 MNHNS and CDR2 SASEGT. The CDR3 DNA sequence: TGTGCCATCAGTGGGAAAGCGGGAGTATCCGAGCAGTACTTC. This codes for CAISGKAGVSEQYF.

The V gene is TRBV7-9, the J gene TRBJ2-5; a possible D gene is TRBD1 (6 bases). The CDR3 extends over 16 amino acids. Between the trimmed V and J ends, which lost 7 bases and 5 bases, there was a span of 23 bases. Germline values: CDR1 SEHNR, CDR2 FQNEAQ (reference sequence). The CDR3 sequence is CASTEWGRGLLETQYF. In DNA, the CDR3 is TGTGCCAGCACCGAGTGGGGCAGGGGTCTATTGGAGACCCAGTACTTC.

The rearrangement uses TRBV2 and TRBJ1-2; 9 bases agree with TRBD1. The CDR3 totals 14 residues. Trimming took 6 bases from V and 7 from J; bases not matched to a gene: 9. In germline, CDR1 is SNHLY, CDR2 FYNNEI. DNA for the CDR3: TGTGCCAGCAGCACAACACAGGGGGCAGGTGGCTACACCTTC. This codes for CASSTTQGAGGYTF.

V and J are TRBV6-4 and TRBJ1-5, with a tentative D call TRBD1 (6 bases). Germline V gene sequence: CDR1 MRHNA, CDR2 SNTAGT. The CDR3 covers 12 residues. V lost 8 bases and J lost 5, with 10 bases in between. The CDR3 spells CASPRTDQPQHF. The CDR3 DNA sequence: TGTGCCAGCCCCCGGACAGATCAGCCCCAGCATTTT.

The CDR3 bases are TGTGCCAGCTCACCCAGCACCGGGGAGCTGTTTTTT. This gives the protein CASSPSTGELFF. The chain joins TRBV18 to TRBJ2-2; no clear D gene. Per the germline V gene, CDR1 is KGHSH and CDR2 is LQKENI. The length of the CDR3 is 12 residues. Trimming took off 3 bases at V and 4 bases at J, with 3 bases between the two ends.

V is TRBV10-3 and J is TRBJ2-7; TRBD2 agrees at 9 bases. The J segment lost 5 bases and the V segment lost 0 bases, leaving 5 bases of the junction unmatched. The CDR3 spans 15 residues. CDR1 and CDR2 from the germline V gene are ENHRY and SYGVKD. CDR3 in amino acids: CAISESSGSIHEQYF. CDR3 nucleotides: TGTGCCATCAGTGAGTCTAGCGGGAGTATCCACGAGCAGTACTTC.

The chain recombines TRBV19 with TRBJ2-3, with D uncertain. V was cut by 8 bases and J by 3 bases, with 12 bases left in between. Germline V lookup: CDR1 LNHDA, CDR2 SQIVND (reference sequence). The CDR3 runs to 13 residues. As DNA, the CDR3 is TGTGCCAGTCAAGTAGCAGTGACAGATACGCAGTATTTT. This gives the protein CASQVAVTDTQYF.

The chain combines TRBV7-2 with TRBJ2-7; a possible D gene is TRBD1 (6 bases). Germline V CDR1 and CDR2: SGHTA, FQGNSA. The CDR3 is 17 amino acids. Trimming took 5 bases from V and 0 from J, leaving 20 bases between them. This CDR3 reads CASSIRGSAVVSYEQYF. CDR3 DNA sequence: TGTGCCAGCAGCATAAGGGGGAGCGCCGTAGTCTCCTACGAGCAGTACTTC.

J is TRBJ2-3 and V is TRBV28, with D tentatively TRBD2 (5 bases). This CDR3 region has 18 residues. Trimming left V 6 bases short and J 0 bases short, with 22 bases between. Germline-derived CDR1 and CDR2 are MDHEN and SYDVKM. CDR3 sequence reads: CASSLHNRRGPSTDTQYF. CDR3 nucleotides: TGTGCCAGCAGCCTTCATAACCGCCGCGGGCCCAGCACAGATACGCAGTATTTT.

This clone has a single count. This chain connects TRBV19 to TRBJ1-5; TRBD1 matches 10 bases. V shed 5 bases and J 0 bases; nucleotides not matched to a gene: 7. Per germline, CDR1 LNHDA and CDR2 SQIVND (reference sequence). The CDR3 totals 17 residues. The chain's CDR3 is CASSHGQGDYSNQPQHF. CDR3 coding DNA: TGTGCCAGTAGTCACGGACAGGGGGATTATAGCAATCAGCCCCAGCATTTT.

The J gene is TRBJ1-6, the V gene TRBV5-8, with D unclear. The CDR3 has 15 residues. Trimming shortened V by 4 bases and J by 7 bases, and 15 bases separated the two germline ends. Germline CDR1 is SGHTS and CDR2 is YDEGEE. Written as DNA, the CDR3 is TGTGCCAGCAGCCGAGTGGTCAGTGGAAATTCACCCCTCCACTTT. Protein product: CASSRVVSGNSPLHF.

The chain joins TRBV20-1 to TRBJ2-5; 8 nucleotides match TRBD1. The DNA end lines up better with TRBJ2-7; the J call may be wrong. From germline, CDR1 is DFQATT and CDR2 SNEGSKA (reference sequence). This CDR3 is built from 11 residues. The CDR3 coding sequence is TGCAGTGCTGCAGGGGGCGCCGAGCAGTACTTC. It encodes CSAAGGAEQYF.

The chain recombines TRBV6-4 with TRBJ2-5; 7 nucleotides match TRBD1. Germline V lookup: CDR1 MRHNA, CDR2 SNTAGT. The CDR3 runs to 13 residues. The J segment lost 5 bases and the V segment lost 3 bases, leaving 3 bases of the junction unmatched. CDR3 bases: TGTGCCAGCAGTGAAACCAGGGGGGAGACCCAGTACTTC. Translating it yields CASSETRGETQYF.

The chain has TRBV30 and TRBJ1-5; tentative D call: TRBD1 (6 bases). The CDR3 sequence is 13 residues long. From germline, CDR1 is GTSNPN and CDR2 SVGIG (reference sequence). V lost 3 bases and J lost 6, with 12 bases in between. The CDR3 spells CAWRGTSGQPQHF. The CDR3 DNA follows: TGTGCCTGGAGGGGGACATCGGGTCAGCCCCAGCATTTT.

This clone was picked up one time. This chain connects TRBV7-9 to TRBJ2-7; D gene ambiguous. Deletions cut 7 bases from V and 0 bases from J, with 19 bases between. The CDR3 is 16 amino acids. Germline lookup yields CDR1 SEHNR and CDR2 FQNEAQ (reference sequence). CDR3 protein: CASTPSRTVSSYEQYF. The CDR3 DNA reads TGTGCCAGCACCCCGTCCCGGACGGTAAGCTCCTACGAGCAGTACTTC. Combining the CDR3 with reference TRBV7-9 and TRBJ2-7 gives the whole variable domain DTGVSQNPRHKITKRGQNVTFRCDPISEHNRLYWYRQTLGQGPEFLTYFQNEAQLEKSRLLSDRFSAERPKGSFSTLEIQRTEQGDSAMYLCASTPSRTVSSYEQYFGPGTRLTVT.

The J gene is TRBJ1-2, the V gene TRBV11-2; D possibly corresponds to TRBD1 (6 bases). CDR1 SGHAT and CDR2 FQNNGV come from the germline V gene. V dropped 4 bases and J dropped 4 bases, with 13 bases sitting between them. The CDR3 totals 14 residues. As DNA, the CDR3 is TGTGCCAGCAGCTCGGGCCCAGGGGCCTATGGCTACACCTTC. Protein: CASSSGPGAYGYTF. Full variable domain (remainder filled in from reference TRBV11-2 and TRBJ1-2): EAGVAQSPRYKIIEKRQSVAFWCNPISGHATLYWYQQILGQGPKLLIQFQNNGVVDDSQLPKDRFSAERLKGVDSTLKIQPAKLEDSAVYLCASSSGPGAYGYTFGSGTRLTVV.

CDR3 nucleotide sequence: TGTGCCAGCAGCGTGGGCGGGACACCCTCTGGGGCCAACGTCCTGACTTTC. Translated, it gives CASSVGGTPSGANVLTF. V and J are TRBV9 and TRBJ2-6; D may correspond to TRBD1 or TRBD2 (6 bases each). The CDR3 consists of 17 residues. Germline-derived CDR1 and CDR2 are SGDLS and YYNGEE. V lost 2 bases and J 0 bases, leaving 12 bases between the germline ends.

The CDR3 DNA reads TGTGCCAGCAGCTTAGAGAGAGCGATCAGCGGGACGAACACCGGGGAGCTGTTTTTT. It codes for CASSLERAISGTNTGELFF. The rearrangement joins TRBV7-8 to TRBJ2-2; TRBD2 aligns across 7 bases. Germline lookup yields CDR1 SGHVS and CDR2 FQNEAQ. V dropped 1 base and J dropped 0; count of bases not matched to a gene: 11. The CDR3 totals 19 residues.

V and J are TRBV18 and TRBJ2-2; a weak D match, TRBD1 (6 bases). V gave up 4 bases and J gave up 2 bases, with 14 bases separating them. There are 16 residues in the CDR3. CDR1 and CDR2 from the germline V gene are KGHSH and LQKENI. The CDR3: CASSRGRGTNTGELFF. CDR3 bases: TGTGCCAGCTCACGGGGCCGAGGGACAAACACCGGGGAGCTGTTTTTT. The full variable domain, completed using reference TRBV18 and TRBJ2-2, is NAGVMQNPRHLVRRRGQEARLRCSPMKGHSHVYWYRQLPEEGLKFMVYLQKENIIDESGMPKERFSAEFPKEGPSILRIQQVVRGDSAAYFCASSRGRGTNTGELFFGEGSRLTVL.

The chain uses TRBV6-5 and TRBJ1-4; possible D gene TRBD1, 5 bases. Trimming pared 5 bases from V and 10 bases from J, leaving 17 bases between. The CDR3 sequence is 14 residues long. Germline V CDR1 and CDR2: MNHEY, SVGAGI. The CDR3 loop reads CASSPAYVQGKLFF. The CDR3 nucleotides are TGTGCCAGCAGTCCCGCCTACGTCCAGGGAAAACTGTTTTTT.

This chain connects TRBV28 to TRBJ1-1; 9 bases line up with TRBD1. In germline, CDR1 is MDHEN, CDR2 SYDVKM. Trimming at V came to 6 bases and at J to 4 bases, leaving 9 bases not matched to a gene. The CDR3 has 15 residues. This CDR3 is CASSYALQGATEAFF. The CDR3 coding sequence is TGTGCCAGCAGCTATGCCCTACAGGGGGCCACTGAAGCTTTCTTT.

This chain connects TRBV28 to TRBJ1-5, with a possible D match to TRBD1 (6 bases). The CDR3 totals 15 residues. Trimming removed 9 bases at V and 0 bases at J, with 15 bases between. Per germline, CDR1 MDHEN and CDR2 SYDVKM. The CDR3 is CASSEGGYSNQPQHF. In nucleotides, the CDR3 is TGTGCCAGTTCAGAGGGGGGCTATAGCAATCAGCCCCAGCATTTT.

The rearrangement links TRBV28 to TRBJ1-2; no definite D call. The CDR3 has 14 amino acids. Trimming shortened V by 6 bases and J by 4 bases, and 15 bases separated the two germline ends. Germline CDR1 reads MDHEN; CDR2 reads SYDVKM. The CDR3 coding sequence is TGTGCCAGCAGCAACACGGGATTTGTCTATGGCTACACCTTC. It translates to CASSNTGFVYGYTF.

The chain joins TRBV4-2 to TRBJ2-1; 11 bases are shared with TRBD2. V lost 7 bases, J lost 9 bases, and 23 bases stayed unmatched. The germline CDR1 and CDR2 sequences are LGHNA and YNFKEQ. This CDR3 comprises 19 residues. CDR3 amino acids: CASTAKLAGDPRISFEQFF. CDR3 in DNA: TGTGCCAGCACCGCGAAACTAGCGGGAGACCCCCGCATTTCATTTGAGCAGTTCTTC.

The chain carries TRBV15 and TRBJ2-6, with D maybe TRBD2 (5 bases). Per the germline V gene, CDR1 is LNHNV and CDR2 is YYDKDF (reference sequence). V lost 2 bases and J 0 bases, leaving 17 bases between the germline ends. This CDR3 has 19 residues. CDR3 DNA: TGTGCCACCAGCAGAATTCCCGTTGGAGGAAGCTCTGGGGCCAACGTCCTGACTTTC. Translated, it gives CATSRIPVGGSSGANVLTF.